The rows below give T cell receptor beta chains drawn from one sample of a study of a mutant IDH1 vaccine in newly diagnosed glioma. What these receptors recognize is not known. Sequencing was performed with immunoSEQ multiplex PCR; in TCRdb, only in-frame clones are kept and a portion is missing. The table records around 130,000 clones, roughly 78% of them present only once. The specimen was PBMCs, collected from a glioma patient whose treatment included an IDH1 peptide vaccine. Every receptor here comes from a man aged 35 to 55 with glioma. Both conserved end residues are trimmed from each CDR3.

v_call	j_call	cdr3_aa
TRBV28	TRBJ1-2	ASRERTINYGYT
TRBV27	TRBJ2-7	ASSLTRVSGSVYEQY
TRBV6-5	TRBJ2-5	ASSQGDVETQY
TRBV10-2	TRBJ2-7	ASSGAGPIYEQY
TRBV19	TRBJ2-7	ASSTVAGGYEQY
TRBV5-4	TRBJ1-4	ASSQPGSGNEKLF
TRBV15	TRBJ2-1	ATSRVGQGATSEQF
TRBV19	TRBJ1-5	ASSIGAVGRGNQPQH
TRBV5-1	TRBJ2-5	ASSLPQETQY
TRBV18	TRBJ2-3	ASSPPRGAGGSDTQY
TRBV2	TRBJ2-1	ASSRGRSSYNEQF
TRBV5-1	TRBJ2-3	ASSSLGAGGTDTQY
TRBV4-2	TRBJ2-3	ASSPWEGLTDTQY
TRBV7-2	TRBJ2-5	ASSRDREKTQY
TRBV25-1	TRBJ2-1	ASSESEGQYYNEQF
TRBV5-6	.	ASSSAWDSRSSYEQY
TRBV5-1	TRBJ1-1	ASSLIVGAEAF
TRBV2	TRBJ2-1	ASRANEQF
TRBV9	TRBJ1-2	ASSSSVGQGNYGYT
TRBV28	TRBJ2-7	ASSTGGGYEQY
TRBV5-4	TRBJ1-1	ASSLANSNTEAF
TRBV5-4	TRBJ2-7	ASSWDRGFEQY
TRBV7-7	TRBJ2-5	ASSLDKGTQY
TRBV7-9	TRBJ2-3	ASSFDRYTDTQY
TRBV27	TRBJ1-2	ASSLSGVGYGYT